Listed here are 3 T cell receptor beta chains from one sample, sequenced in a study of OX40 agonist ivuxolimab in advanced cancers. Sequencing used immunoSEQ multiplex PCR; TCRdb keeps in-frame clones, though not all of them. The sample has approximately 60,000 clones, about 92% seen once. Material: CD4+ or CD8+ T cells sorted from blood, obtained in a trial of the OX40 agonist ivuxolimab. These receptor sequences come from an adult with an advanced solid tumor such as melanoma, head and neck, liver or kidney cancer.

The chain has TRBV7-9 and TRBJ2-2, with D unresolved. The CDR3 sequence is 13 residues long. The germline V and J ends were trimmed by 5 bases and 4 bases, with 8 bases remaining between them. CDR1 is SEHNR and CDR2 is FQNEAQ in the germline V gene (reference sequence). This CDR3 is CASSQRITGELFF. CDR3 bases: TGTGCCAGCAGCCAGAGGATCACCGGGGAGCTGTTTTTT.

The V gene is TRBV27, the J gene TRBJ2-2; TRBD2 might be the D (5 bases). The CDR3 spans 15 residues. CDR1 is MNHEY and CDR2 is SMNVEV in the germline V gene (reference sequence). The ends were cut back, 2 bases at V and 4 bases at J, with 11 bases in the middle. The CDR3: CASSLMAEVTGELFF. CDR3 sequence (DNA): TGTGCCAGCAGTTTAATGGCGGAGGTCACCGGGGAGCTGTTTTTT.

The chain is built from TRBV6-5 and TRBJ1-2; unclear D gene. Germline lookup yields CDR1 MNHEY and CDR2 SVGAGI. CDR3 length: 13 amino acids. Trimming removed 2 bases at V and 0 bases at J, with 4 bases between. DNA of the CDR3: TGTGCCAGCAGTTACCGCCCTAACTATGGCTACACCTTC. Translating it yields CASSYRPNYGYTF.